The sequence of this T cell receptor (beta chain) was determined in a study of regulatory T cells in long-lasting Graves disease. Study findings and constraints: Repertoires from persistent disease leaned toward TRBV28, TRBJ1-2 and TRBJ2-5.

As to time point: persistent/refractory GD, antithyroid drugs over 5 years with positive TRAb. PBMC-derived RNA was used for the TCR library. EDTA tubes received around 9 milliliters of collected peripheral blood. This CDR3 comprises 18 residues. The germline gives CDR1 MDHEN, CDR2 SYDVKM. V shed 4 bases and J 3 bases; nucleotides not matched to a gene: 15. CDR3 regions were amplified by Arm-PCR using iRepertoire HTBI primers to build TCR beta libraries. Each CDR3 protein gets one entry after TCRdb re-called the multiplex PCR reads with MiXCR. The sample shows 350,000 to 450,000 distinct CDR3 sequences, more than 20% of them seen only once. This clonotype was picked up a small number of times. Its antigen is unknown.

This clonotype was sampled from a female donor with Graves disease. V and J are TRBV28 and TRBJ2-7; 10 bases line up with TRBD2. The specimen was peripheral blood mononuclear cells (PBMCs), collected when the disease was refractory, from a patient treated with antithyroid drugs. This CDR3 is CASSSLTDDRLAGYEQYF. The CDR3 DNA reads as TGTGCCAGCAGTTCATTGACAGACGATCGACTAGCGGGCTACGAGCAGTACTTC.